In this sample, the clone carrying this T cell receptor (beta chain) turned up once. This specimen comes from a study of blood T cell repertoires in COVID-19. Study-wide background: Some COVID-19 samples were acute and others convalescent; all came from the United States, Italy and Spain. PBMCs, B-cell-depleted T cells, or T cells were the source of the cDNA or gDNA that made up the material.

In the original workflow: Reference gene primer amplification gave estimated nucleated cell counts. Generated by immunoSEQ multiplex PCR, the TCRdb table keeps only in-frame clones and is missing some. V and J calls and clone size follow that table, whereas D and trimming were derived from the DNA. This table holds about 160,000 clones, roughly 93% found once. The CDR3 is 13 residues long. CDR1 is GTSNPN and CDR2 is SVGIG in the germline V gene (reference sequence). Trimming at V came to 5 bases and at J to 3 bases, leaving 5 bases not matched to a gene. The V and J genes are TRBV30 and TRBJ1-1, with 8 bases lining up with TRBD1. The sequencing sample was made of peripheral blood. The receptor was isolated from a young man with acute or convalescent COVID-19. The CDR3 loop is CAWGTGTDTEAFF. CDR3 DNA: TGTGCCTGGGGGACAGGAACAGACACTGAAGCTTTCTTT.